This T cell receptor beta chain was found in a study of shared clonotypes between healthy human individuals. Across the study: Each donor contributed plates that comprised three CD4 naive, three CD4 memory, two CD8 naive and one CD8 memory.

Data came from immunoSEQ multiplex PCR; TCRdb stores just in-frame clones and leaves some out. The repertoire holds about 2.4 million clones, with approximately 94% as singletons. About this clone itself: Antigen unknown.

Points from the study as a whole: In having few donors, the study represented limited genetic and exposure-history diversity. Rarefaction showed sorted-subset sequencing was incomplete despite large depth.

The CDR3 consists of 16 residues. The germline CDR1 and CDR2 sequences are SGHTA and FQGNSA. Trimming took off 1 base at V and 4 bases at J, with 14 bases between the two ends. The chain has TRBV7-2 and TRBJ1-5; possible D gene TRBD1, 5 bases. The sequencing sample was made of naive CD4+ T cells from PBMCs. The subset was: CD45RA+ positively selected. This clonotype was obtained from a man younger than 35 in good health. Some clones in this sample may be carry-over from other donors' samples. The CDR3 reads CASSLGIGANNQPQHF. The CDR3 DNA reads TGTGCCAGCAGCTTAGGGATAGGGGCAAATAATCAGCCCCAGCATTTT. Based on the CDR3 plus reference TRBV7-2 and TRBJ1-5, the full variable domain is GAGVSQSPSNKVTEKGKDVELRCDPISGHTALYWYRQSLGQGLEFLIYFQGNSAPDKSGLPSDRFSAERTGGSVSTLTIQRTQQEDSAVYLCASSLGIGANNQPQHFGDGTRLSIL.